This T cell receptor beta chain appears in the sequencing data of a study of T cells after posttransplantation cyclophosphamide. Study-wide points: Recipient CMV seropositivity and CMV reactivation strongly tracked TRB clonality. Later post-transplant blood repertoires were often dominated by donor CD8+ memory clones.

TCRdb keeps only in-frame clones here, not all; method: immunoSEQ multiplex PCR. Found here are around 19,000 clones, almost 99% of them singletons; the top ten hold 0.15% to 0.2%. Cells defined as naive were viable CD3+CD4+ or CD3+CD8+ and CCR7+CD45RA+CD45RO-CD95-CD27+CD28+. The CDR3 contains 13 residues. CDR1 and CDR2 from the germline V gene are KGHSY and FQNENV. V shed 5 bases and J 6 bases; nucleotides not matched to a gene: 3. With respect to this clone: The antigen is unknown.

The chain couples TRBV16 to TRBJ2-2; TRBD1 matches 7 bases. The TCR comes from a man between 35 and 55 years old in good health, CMV-negative, and a related stem cell transplant donor. Material: naive CD4+ T cells sorted from PBMCs. The CDR3: CASSKTGSGELFF. The CDR3 DNA reads as TGTGCCAGCAGCAAGACAGGGTCCGGGGAGCTGTTTTTT.